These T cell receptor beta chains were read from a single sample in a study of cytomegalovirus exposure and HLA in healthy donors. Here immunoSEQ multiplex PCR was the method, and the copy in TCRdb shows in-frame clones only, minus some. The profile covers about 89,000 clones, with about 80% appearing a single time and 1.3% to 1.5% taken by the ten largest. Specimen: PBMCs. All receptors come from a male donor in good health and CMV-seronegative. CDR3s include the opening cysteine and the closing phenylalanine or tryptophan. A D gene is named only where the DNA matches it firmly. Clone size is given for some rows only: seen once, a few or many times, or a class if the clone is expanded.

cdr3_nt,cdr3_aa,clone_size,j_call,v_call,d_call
TGTGCCAGCAGACGGGACGCTAGCGTATTCAATGAGCAGTTCTTC,CASRRDASVFNEQFF,-,TRBJ2-1,TRBV5-4,-
TGTGCCAGCAGTTTCAGGGACACGAGCTCGGGCTACACCTTC,CASSFRDTSSGYTF,once,TRBJ1-2,TRBV6-5,-
TGTGCCATCAGGGGACAGGGGAAGTTTAACTATGGCTACACCTTC,CAIRGQGKFNYGYTF,-,TRBJ1-2,TRBV10-3,TRBD1
TGCGCCAGCAGCTTGTTTACTGGGACAGGGTCGGGCACTGAAGCTTTCTTT,CASSLFTGTGSGTEAFF,-,TRBJ1-1,TRBV5-1,TRBD1
TGCGCCAGCAGCTTGGTGACAGTCTCGAACACCGGGGAGCTGTTTTTT,CASSLVTVSNTGELFF,-,TRBJ2-2,TRBV5-1,-
TGTGCCAGCAGTTTGGGCCCCGGAGAGGGGGGGTACGAGCAGTACTTC,CASSLGPGEGGYEQYF,-,TRBJ2-7,TRBV28,-
TGTGCCAGCAGCTTTGCTCCCTTACTCTCTGGGGCCAACGTCCTGACTTTC,CASSFAPLLSGANVLTF,-,TRBJ2-6,TRBV7-8,-
TGTGCCATCAGTGACCCCTTGGGGCCCACAGGGTTACGAACCGGGGAGCTGTTTTTT,CAISDPLGPTGLRTGELFF,-,TRBJ2-2,TRBV10-3,-
TGCGCCAGCAGTGACCAGGGGCTGGGGACCTACGAGCAGTACTTC,CASSDQGLGTYEQYF,-,TRBJ2-7,TRBV10-1,-
TGTGCCAGTAAGACTCAGTCTGGAAACACCATATATTTT,CASKTQSGNTIYF,-,TRBJ1-3,TRBV19,-
TGTGCCAGCAGCCCCGCACAGGGATTTTCCTCCTACGAGCAGTACTTC,CASSPAQGFSSYEQYF,-,TRBJ2-7,TRBV14,-
TGTGCCAGCAGCCAAGAATGGGGAGCCAAAGATACGCAGTATTTT,CASSQEWGAKDTQYF,-,TRBJ2-3,TRBV14,-
TGTGCCAGCAGCGTAGGCGGGGGCCACTCCTACGAGCAGTACTTC,CASSVGGGHSYEQYF,-,TRBJ2-7,TRBV9,-
TGTGCCAGCAGCTACCCCGGGACAGGGTTTCGGTCCCTCCACTTT,CASSYPGTGFRSLHF,few,TRBJ1-6,TRBV5-6,TRBD1
TGTGCCAGCAGAGCTCAGGGGGCCGGATACAATGAGCAGTTCTTC,CASRAQGAGYNEQFF,-,TRBJ2-1,TRBV6-5,TRBD1
TGTGCCAGCAGTCCACGACAGGGAGGCGATCAGCCCCAGCATTTT,CASSPRQGGDQPQHF,-,TRBJ1-5,TRBV28,TRBD1
TGTGCCAGCAGCCACTTATTTGTCAGGGACAGCCCAAACGAGCAGTACTTC,CASSHLFVRDSPNEQYF,-,TRBJ2-7,TRBV11-2,TRBD1
TGTGCCAGCAGCTCCTTTATACAGGGAAGCGGCTACACCTTC,CASSSFIQGSGYTF,-,TRBJ1-2,TRBV7-2,-
TGTGCCAGTAGCAGAACCGGGACAGGGCCCTACGAGCAGTACTTC,CASSRTGTGPYEQYF,-,TRBJ2-7,TRBV19,TRBD1
TGTGCCAGTTCCGGACAGTACTATGGCTACACCTTC,CASSGQYYGYTF,-,TRBJ1-2,TRBV19,-
TGTGCCAGTAGGATGACAGGGAAGACTCAGCCCCAGCATTTT,CASRMTGKTQPQHF,-,TRBJ1-5,TRBV19,TRBD1
TGTGCCAGCTCACCAAGAGGAGGGAGCTCTGTCTCTGGAAACACCATATATTTT,CASSPRGGSSVSGNTIYF,few,TRBJ1-3,TRBV18,-
TGTGCCACCTACTCGGCAGATACGCAGTATTTT,CATYSADTQYF,once,TRBJ2-3,TRBV28,-
TGTGCCAGTAGTTTCGGGACAGGTACCTACGAGCAGTACTTC,CASSFGTGTYEQYF,-,TRBJ2-7,TRBV19,TRBD1